This T cell receptor beta chain was found in a study of cytomegalovirus exposure and HLA in healthy donors (dated 2017 in TCRdb). About the full investigation: An earlier analysis of a few hundred of the donors reported over 250 Gb of sequence data and 95 million to 120 million unique TCR beta sequences obtained from 150 million to 200 million T cells. Roughly 320 gigabases of sequencing data and around 80 million unique TCR sequences made up an early release that covered under 750 HLA-typed donors. Among the roughly 400 genotyped donors, under 90% belonged to the genetic ancestry cluster associated with self-reported Caucasian donors. The study aimed to test whether cataloging public T cell receptors could reveal signatures of past pathogen exposure. The study profiled the T cell repertoires of around 700 subjects by immunosequencing and related them to cytomegalovirus serostatus. Along with the approximately 600-subject first cohort, a separate validation cohort of over a hundred different subjects was used. To predict cytomegalovirus infection status, the study combined high-throughput TCR immunosequencing, statistical association of individual TCRs with disease status, and machine learning. To study patterns of TCR occurrence, a later analysis re-analyzed previously published TCR beta repertoires from 550 to 800 donors and added high-resolution HLA genotyping. In the later analysis, no new phenotypic data were used to find candidate immune exposures; instead, reliance was placed on TCR beta sequences and their occurrence across donors. To decide whether each TCR beta V gene segment behaved as functional or pseudogenic, an earlier analysis of some 600 of the donors relied on high-throughput TCR beta sequencing. Donor age, sex, ethnicity and CMV serostatus were collected together with the repertoire data. A later genetic analysis took genome-wide SNP genotypes for about 55% of the roughly 700 donors and used that subset as a discovery cohort. All discovery cohort repertoires had been generated on a single sequencing platform. Both class I and class II loci were covered by HLA typing, at four-digit resolution. Typing coverage varied by locus: roughly 620-640 donors for A, B, C, DRB1 and DQB1; roughly 560 for DQA1; about 570 for DPA1; around 450 for DPB1. About five DR-DQ haplotypes were treated as single units for association and clustering because of strong linkage in the cohort. Among about 400 genotyped donors of the cohort, an average of about 220,000 unique TCR beta nucleotide sequences was sequenced per donor, of which 15% to 20% were non-productive.

The cohort comprised under 700 healthy bone marrow donors. All cohort members were sampled while nominally healthy, although unrecorded immune exposures were likely present. The donor tested CMV seropositive, placing the donor among the 289 seropositive members of the cohort. A peripheral blood sample was collected from each donor, and TCR beta sequencing was performed on peripheral blood mononuclear cells. Genomic DNA extraction from the blood cell samples was performed with the Qiagen DNeasy Blood Extraction Kit. Here is what the overall study found, with its caveats: While some public TCRs were present in many individuals, most TCR sequences turned up only very rarely across donors. Most CMV-associated TCR beta chains appeared to be HLA-restricted in a later analysis, and the HLA associations seemed to be driven largely by CMV exposure. Several of the top co-occurrence clusters appeared to be linked to parvovirus B19, influenza, CMV and Epstein-Barr virus, according to a later analysis. The presence/absence analyses assumed that sequencing depth was roughly uniform across donors, and that assumption may not be true. HLA typing was unavailable for some donors at each locus, so association tests used only the typed subset. The earlier analysis of fewer than 750 of the donors excluded approximately 15 rarely observed V segments, including chromosome 9 orphons, because counts were too low. A later genetic analysis associated a missense DCLRE1C variant with V-gene and J-gene trimming of TCR beta chains, and an independent cohort replicated the association. A total of roughly 160 TCR beta chains were listed by the study as associated with cytomegalovirus. According to a later genetic analysis, donors in an Asian-associated ancestry cluster had fewer N-insertions in productive TCRs than the approximately 670-donor mean. Three of the identified cytomegalovirus-associated TCR beta chains were confirmed in vitro to be specific for cytomegalovirus antigens. Linkage disequilibrium might explain the correlated functional status among segregating V segments, but an unknown experimental factor could not be excluded. Broadly in line with IMGT annotations, most TCR beta V segments showed up in productive rearrangements about 87% or about 30% of the time in an earlier analysis of 587 of the donors. The cohort was sequenced for TCR beta chains only, and without alpha or paired-chain data the features that could be detected were limited. In both the original and validation cohorts, the classifier was reported to diagnose cytomegalovirus status with high specificity and sensitivity. A further reported finding was that TCR beta sequences accurately predicted the HLA-A and HLA-B alleles for most subjects in the first cohort. The 87-base-pair reads could not distinguish some IMGT-functional V segments, including TRBV6-2 and TRBV6-3, so those segments were excluded. In a later analysis, HLA-associated TCR beta chains were found to be more clonally expanded and to have lower generation probabilities than equally common non-associated chains. In a later analysis, TCR association rates were found to vary across HLA loci, with the most associated TCRs seen for DRB1 alleles and the fewest for HLA-C alleles. When HLA alleles, especially DR and DQ, strongly co-occurred, TCR associations were difficult to assign to individual alleles. A group of highly shared sequence variants was considered likely to be a technical artifact of the sequencing pipeline. The only immune exposure information available for the cohort was CMV serostatus. At a false discovery rate of 0.05, a later analysis linked fewer than 20,000 TCR beta sequences to specific HLA alleles. The authors suggested that the approach could potentially be generalized to other disease states and immunological phenotypes.

Cut back by 8 bases and 4 bases, the V and J ends lie 11 bases apart. The CDR3 runs 13 residues from the cysteine to the phenylalanine. The sequence is cut down to CDR3 DNA, 39 bases in frame from base 1. For CDR1 and CDR2, the germline V gene lists ENHRY and SYGVKD. This clone showed up just a few times. It lacks a known antigen. Base qualities are not recorded, but no much larger clone differs from it by a single base. Libraries were prepared through the immunoSEQ multiplex PCR assay. A mixture of 60 forward primers for TCR Vbeta segments and 13 reverse primers for TCR Jbeta segments was used in the multiplex PCR. A multiplex PCR assay on genomic DNA amplified the CDR3 region of rearranged TCR beta genes. Amplified TCR beta libraries were sequenced as 87-base-pair reads on the Illumina HiSeq System. The study's own analysis went as follows. A later analysis counted some 74 million unique TCR beta chains across the approximately 700 repertoires, and some 11 million of these chains were shared by at least two donors. Raw reads were error-corrected and collapsed into unique sequences with a nearest-neighbor algorithm that merged closely related sequences to remove PCR and sequencing errors. Alignment of CDR3 sequences to IMGT reference sequences was used to assign V, D and J gene segments. For a sequence to be retained, a match of at least six nucleotides was required to both a V gene segment and a J gene segment. A rearrangement was called productive if the CDR3 had no stop codons and remained in frame with V and J, and every other rearrangement was called non-productive. CDR3 was defined by IMGT convention, running from the second conserved V-encoded cysteine to the conserved J-encoded phenylalanine. The earlier analysis of about 530 of the donors excluded any sequence lacking an unambiguous match to a single V gene segment. In an earlier analysis of about 590 of the donors, a V segment was called functional when productive rearrangements were above 56.7%, and segregating when the standard deviation between donors exceeded 5%. A statistical classification framework was built for diagnosing cytomegalovirus status from the catalog of TCR beta chain sequences. In a later analysis, TCR nucleotide sequences were compared against IMGT/GENE-DB human TR gene sequences so that V and J genes could be assigned. A later analysis assigned CDR3 sequences and most-parsimonious VDJ recombination scenarios with the TCRdist pipeline. In a later analysis, every TCR beta chain was defined by the combination of its CDR3 amino acid sequence and its V-gene family, and reads without a unique V-gene family were dropped. To address suspected cross-contamination and a sequencing artifact, a later analysis removed approximately 590 highly shared, low-generation-probability nucleotide sequences. In a later analysis, a clonal expansion index for each public chain was calculated from normalized within-repertoire ranks of inferred template counts. Generation probabilities in a later analysis came from a VDJ recombination model fitted to out-of-frame rearrangements, and those results were checked against IGoR. In a later analysis, TCR-TCR, TCR-HLA and TCR-CMV co-occurrence was scored with hypergeometric tests, and a repertoire-size bias correction was applied to TCR pairs. A later analysis estimated false discovery rates by permuting HLA or CMV assignments 20 times. In a later analysis, co-occurring TCRs were grouped with DBSCAN, and TCRdist sequence similarity was added when clustering was performed within HLA-allele-positive subsets. Co-occurrence clustering excluded repertoires with fewer than 30,000 or more than 120,000 public chains, plus five with anomalous nucleotide sharing. Drawn from immuneACCESS, this table holds only the in-frame rearrangements with V and J called that TCRdb kept. Clones are partly lost; checked studies trace under half to an unresolved V gene and leave the rest unexplained. V, J and clone size are those of that table, while D and trimming were read from the DNA. The sample records some 180,000 clones, more than 9.5% of which are singletons. The ten largest account for roughly 7.7% of the sample.

The rearrangement joined TRBV10-3 to TRBJ1-4, with no D gene named confidently. The source is a man aged 50-60 years in good health and CMV-seropositive. The sequencing input was PBMCs. The DNA sequence reads TGTGCCATCGCGACGGGGAGTAATGAAAAACTGTTTTTT. Translated, this is CAIATGSNEKLFF.